These T cell receptor beta chains were read from a single sample in a study of T-cell reconstitution after alpha-beta-depleted transplantation in children. MiXCR was run by TCRdb on the PCR reads, yielding one entry per CDR3 protein. The top ten clones hold around 4% of a sample with about 610,000 distinct CDR3 sequences, 10% of them seen once. The sample in question was PBMCs from the stem cell graft donor, obtained from the stem cell graft. Receptors were obtained from a human donor who donated a stem cell graft to a child with acute myeloid leukemia. Both conserved end residues are part of each CDR3. The D gene is left open where the match is weak. Clone size is stated in some rows and not others, as once, few, many or a class when expanded.

TRBJ2-7 | . | TRBV3-1 | once | TGTGCCAGCAGCCCCGACCGGCCGGGTTACGAGCAGTACTTC | CASSPDRPGYEQYF
TRBJ2-1 | TRBD1 | TRBV7-9 | many | TGTGCCAGCAGCTTTCCGGGACAGCAATACAATGAGCAGTTCTTC | CASSFPGQQYNEQFF
TRBJ2-7 | . | TRBV30 | few | TGTGCCTGGACTATTTCCTACGAGCAGTACTTC | CAWTISYEQYF
TRBJ2-7 | . | TRBV29-1 | many | TGCAGCGTTGTGAGGGGGGCGCCCTACGAGCAGTACTTC | CSVVRGAPYEQYF
TRBJ2-3 | . | TRBV6-5 | . | TGTGCCAGCAGTTACTCTCCTGGCACAGATACGCAGTATTTT | CASSYSPGTDTQYF
TRBJ1-5 | . | TRBV5-1 | few | TGCGCCAGCAGCTTGGCCGGGGCAGATAATCAGCCCCAGCATTTT | CASSLAGADNQPQHF
TRBJ2-1 | TRBD2 | TRBV6-2/TRBV6-3 | . | TGTGCCAGCAGTCCGACCGGGACTAGCGGAACCGAGCAGTTCTTC | CASSPTGTSGTEQFF
TRBJ2-1 | . | TRBV18 | few | TGTGCCAGCTCGGCCACAAGGACGCTCTCCTACAATGAGCAGTTCTTC | CASSATRTLSYNEQFF
TRBJ2-3 | TRBD2 | TRBV6-1 | many | TGTGCCAGCAGTGAAGTAGCTAGCGGGATGGATACGCAGTATTTT | CASSEVASGMDTQYF
TRBJ2-2 | . | TRBV27 | many | TGTGCCAGCAGTTTTTATAGAAATGAAGCCGGGGAGCTGTTTTTT | CASSFYRNEAGELFF
TRBJ2-5 | . | TRBV9 | . | TGTGCCAGCAGCGTAGGGGTGAGGGAGACCCAGTACTTC | CASSVGVRETQYF
TRBJ2-2 | TRBD2 | TRBV5-1 | many | TGCGCCAGCAGACTAGCGGGAAAGGACACCGGGGAGCTGTTTTTT | CASRLAGKDTGELFF
TRBJ2-7 | . | TRBV5-1 | few | TGCGCCAGCAGCTCCGCAGAATCCTACGAGCAGTACTTC | CASSSAESYEQYF
TRBJ1-6 | . | TRBV5-1 | few | TGCGCCAGCATGCGGGGGGACATCGATAATTCACCCCTCCACTTT | CASMRGDIDNSPLHF
TRBJ2-3 | . | TRBV24-1 | few | TGTGCCACCAGTGAGACATCTACTAGCACAGATACGCAGTATTTT | CATSETSTSTDTQYF
TRBJ2-7 | TRBD2 | TRBV29-1 | . | TGCAGCGTTTTAGCGGGAGGACGGGGCTTCTACGAGCAGTACTTC | CSVLAGGRGFYEQYF
TRBJ2-2 | TRBD2 | TRBV12-3/TRBV12-4 | many | TGTGCCAGCAGTACTACTAGCGGGAGCCTCGGCGGGGAGCTGTTTTTT | CASSTTSGSLGGELFF
TRBJ2-3 | TRBD2 | TRBV29-1 | few | TGCAGCGGTGTAGCGGGCACGAGCACAGATACGCAGTATTTT | CSGVAGTSTDTQYF
TRBJ1-5 | . | TRBV20-1 | few | TGCAGTGCTAGACAGGGGTACGGCAATCAGCCCCAGCATTTT | CSARQGYGNQPQHF
TRBJ2-7 | . | TRBV12-3/TRBV12-4 | many | TGTGCCAGCAGTCTCTTGGCCCTTTACGAGCAGTACTTC | CASSLLALYEQYF
TRBJ2-4 | . | TRBV7-2 | . | TGTGCCAGCAGCTTAGGACAGGTCAAAAACATTCAGTACTTC | CASSLGQVKNIQYF
TRBJ2-1 | . | TRBV2 | . | TGTGCCAGCAGTGAACGGTTAGCTAAAGAGAATGAGCAGTTCTTC | CASSERLAKENEQFF
TRBJ2-5 | . | TRBV27 | many | TGTGCCAGCAGTTTCGACGAATTCGGGACCCAGTACTTC | CASSFDEFGTQYF
TRBJ2-1 | TRBD2 | TRBV5-1 | . | TGCGCCAGCAGCTTCGGACTAGGCTCCTACAATGAGCAGTTCTTC | CASSFGLGSYNEQFF
TRBJ1-5 | . | TRBV6-5 | few | TGTGCCAGCAGTTACTCGGGGGGGGCAGGCGGGCCCCAGCATTTT | CASSYSGGAGGPQHF
TRBJ2-5 | TRBD2 | TRBV7-2 | . | TGTGCCAGCAGCTTCCCTAGCGGGAACTACCAAGAGACCCAGTACTTC | CASSFPSGNYQETQYF
TRBJ1-6 | TRBD1 | TRBV12-3/TRBV12-4 | . | TGTGCCAGCAGTCAGGGGACAGGGCATTCACCCCTCCACTTT | CASSQGTGHSPLHF
TRBJ2-2 | . | TRBV11-2 | many | TGTGCCAGCAGCTTTGAAAGCACCGGGGAGCTGTTTTTT | CASSFESTGELFF
TRBJ1-1 | . | TRBV29-1 | few | TGCAGCGTTAAGGTGGGGAACACTGAAGCTTTCTTT | CSVKVGNTEAFF
TRBJ2-7 | TRBD2 | TRBV7-2 | many | TGTGCCAGCAGTCCTACGATAGCGGGAGGAGCCTACGAGCAGTACTTC | CASSPTIAGGAYEQYF
TRBJ2-1 | TRBD2 | TRBV6-2/TRBV6-3 | . | TGTGCCAGCAGTTACTCGACACTAGCGGGAAGGGGGAAGGTGGGGAATGAGCAGTTCTTC | CASSYSTLAGRGKVGNEQFF
TRBJ2-7 | TRBD1 | TRBV3-1 | . | TGTGCCAGCAGCCAAGATAGAAGGGGGCCCTCCGAGCAGTACTTC | CASSQDRRGPSEQYF
TRBJ2-4 | . | TRBV7-2 | few | TGTGCCAGCAGCCCAATCAGGGGGGGAGTAAACATTCAGTACTTC | CASSPIRGGVNIQYF
TRBJ2-1 | . | TRBV7-2 | many | TGTGCCAGCAGCTTAGGAGGGACGGGGGCCTACAATGAGCAGTTCTTC | CASSLGGTGAYNEQFF
TRBJ2-3 | TRBD2 | TRBV3-1 | few | TGTGCCAGCAGCCAGCAGACTAGCGCCACAGATACGCAGTATTTT | CASSQQTSATDTQYF
TRBJ1-1 | TRBD1 | TRBV29-1 | . | TGCAGCGTTAAACAGGGGGAGTACACTGAAGCTTTCTTT | CSVKQGEYTEAFF
TRBJ1-5 | TRBD1 | TRBV7-9 | few | TGTGCCAGCAGCGCATCAGGGGGCGTAAATCAGCCCCAGCATTTT | CASSASGGVNQPQHF
TRBJ2-1 | TRBD2 | TRBV4-2 | many | TGTGCCAGCAGCCACCAAACTAGCGGGCGCTACAATGAGCAGTTCTTC | CASSHQTSGRYNEQFF
TRBJ2-7 | . | TRBV12-3/TRBV12-4 | . | TGTGCCAGCAGTAGGATGGTCGAAAACGAGCAGTACTTC | CASSRMVENEQYF
TRBJ2-3 | . | TRBV7-9 | . | TGTGCCAGCAGCTCCGTCAGGGGAAACACAGATACGCAGTATTTT | CASSSVRGNTDTQYF
TRBJ1-6 | TRBD1 | TRBV6-5 | few | TGTGCCAGCAGTTACTCCGGGACAGGGGATAATTCACCCCTCCACTTT | CASSYSGTGDNSPLHF
TRBJ2-1 | TRBD2 | TRBV24-1 | . | TGTGCCACCAGTGGGTTCCGGACTAGCGGTGAGACGAATGAGCAGTTCTTC | CATSGFRTSGETNEQFF
TRBJ1-2 | . | TRBV29-1 | few | TGCAGCGTTGAGTCCCGCGGGGGCTATGGCTACACCTTC | CSVESRGGYGYTF
TRBJ2-3 | . | TRBV5-6 | few | TGTGCCAGCAGCTTTTGGGGGCGAGATACGCAGTATTTT | CASSFWGRDTQYF
TRBJ2-3 | . | TRBV5-1 | . | TGCGCCAGCAGCTTGGTGGGGACCGCTACAGATACGCAGTATTTT | CASSLVGTATDTQYF
TRBJ2-1 | . | TRBV7-2 | many | TGTGCCAGCAGCTTAGCTCTACAACCACACTACAATGAGCAGTTCTTC | CASSLALQPHYNEQFF
TRBJ2-1 | . | TRBV3-1 | many | TGTGCCAGCAGCCAATCGGGGCTAACACCCTTC | CASSQSGLTPF
TRBJ2-4 | TRBD2 | TRBV11-1 | many | TGTGCCAGCAGCTTTCTAGCGGAGGGCCTTGGCCACGCCAAAAACATTCAGTACTTC | CASSFLAEGLGHAKNIQYF
TRBJ2-3 | TRBD2 | TRBV2 | . | TGTGCCAGCCAGACTAGCGGGAGTAAAGCAGATACGCAGTATTTT | CASQTSGSKADTQYF
TRBJ2-5 | TRBD2 | TRBV6-1 | . | TGTGCCAGCAGGGTAGCGGGAACAGGGACCCAGTACTTC | CASRVAGTGTQYF
TRBJ1-1 | . | TRBV7-2 | many | TGTGCCACATCCCGACAGGCAATTGAAGCTTTCTTT | CATSRQAIEAFF
TRBJ2-7 | . | TRBV3-1 | . | TGTGCCAGCAGTCTCCTGGACCGAATCTACGAGCAGTACTTC | CASSLLDRIYEQYF
TRBJ2-5 | TRBD2 | TRBV4-3 | many | TGCGCCAGCAGCCAAGCGGGACTAGCCCAAGAGACCCAGTACTTC | CASSQAGLAQETQYF
TRBJ2-5 | . | TRBV28 | many | TGTGCCAGCATGAGGGTGGAGACCCAGTACTTC | CASMRVETQYF
TRBJ2-7 | . | TRBV28 | few | TGTGCCAGCAGCCCTATAGCAGCGGACAATCTTCCTTACGAGCAGTACTTC | CASSPIAADNLPYEQYF